This entry lists 15 T cell receptor beta chains sequenced from one sample in a study of blood T cell repertoires in COVID-19. Method: immunoSEQ multiplex PCR; TCRdb's copy keeps in-frame clones and lacks some. The data show about 84,000 clones, 60% to 75% seen once. Sequencing was carried out using peripheral blood. The receptors here all came from a man between 50 and 59 years old with active or convalescent COVID-19.

This clone was seen a few times. V gene TRBV20-1 combines with J gene TRBJ2-3; 9 bases fit TRBD2. Germline trimming cut 3 bases from V and 8 bases from J; bases unmatched to any gene: 3. Germline CDR1 is DFQATT and CDR2 is SNEGSKA (reference sequence). This CDR3 contains 12 residues. The CDR3 nucleotides read TGCAGTGCTAGTCTAGCGGGGCGTACGCAGTATTTT. It specifies CSASLAGRTQYF.

V gene TRBV6-5 combines with J gene TRBJ2-1; 8 bases align to TRBD1. Germline CDR1 MNHEY, CDR2 SVGAGI. The J segment lost 8 bases and the V segment lost 7 bases, leaving 10 bases of the junction unmatched. CDR3 size: 14 residues. The CDR3 protein is CASTSDRVGDEQFF. The CDR3 nucleotides are TGTGCCAGCACCTCGGACAGGGTGGGCGATGAGCAGTTCTTC.

This chain links TRBV5-5 with TRBJ1-1, with 7 bases that match TRBD1. Germline V gives CDR1 SGHKS, CDR2 YYEKEE (reference sequence). The V gene end was trimmed by 4 bases and the J gene end by 1 base; junction bases not matched to a gene: 19. CDR3 length: 19 residues. CDR3 sequence (DNA): TGTGCCAGCAGCCCCAGGTTCGGGGCAGGGGGGATTGGGAACACTGAAGCTTTCTTT. Translating gives CASSPRFGAGGIGNTEAFF.

The chain employs TRBV5-1 and TRBJ2-7; 9 nucleotides agree with TRBD1. CDR1 is SGHRS, CDR2 YFSETQ, per germline. J gave up 4 bases and V 2 bases, and 4 bases lay outside the gene matches. The CDR3 contains 14 residues. The CDR3 spells CASSFPGQGYEQYF. As DNA, the CDR3 is TGCGCCAGCAGCTTCCCGGGACAGGGTTACGAGCAGTACTTC.

This clone was seen only a few times. The chain couples TRBV25-1 to TRBJ1-1; D is possibly TRBD1 (5 bases). CDR3 size: 12 residues. CDR1 is MGHDK, CDR2 SYGVNS, per germline. Deletions cut 1 base from V and 11 bases from J, with 11 bases between. The CDR3 is CASSESRGRAFF. The CDR3 bases are TGTGCCAGCAGTGAATCTCGGGGGAGGGCTTTCTTT.

V usage is TRBV18 and J usage is TRBJ1-1; D not certain. The CDR3 has 12 amino acids. Germline assignment: CDR1 KGHSH and CDR2 LQKENI. The germline V and J ends were trimmed by 5 bases and 0 bases, with 4 bases remaining between them. The CDR3 bases are TGTGCCAGCTCATACATGAACACTGAAGCTTTCTTT. Translating it yields CASSYMNTEAFF.

J is TRBJ1-5 and V is TRBV5-1; TRBD1 agrees at 9 bases. J lost 4 bases, V lost 0 bases, and 8 bases had no gene match. The CDR3 totals 17 residues. The germline V gene encodes CDR1 SGHRS and CDR2 YFSETQ. CDR3 loop: CASSLEPPGTGNQPQHF. The CDR3 DNA sequence: TGCGCCAGCAGCTTGGAGCCTCCTGGGACAGGGAATCAGCCCCAGCATTTT.

The V call is TRBV7-2, the J call TRBJ2-3; a weak D match, TRBD2 (7 bases). This CDR3 region has 16 residues. Trimming pared 5 bases from V and 2 bases from J, leaving 17 bases between. Germline CDR1 SGHTA, CDR2 FQGNSA. The CDR3, as DNA: TGTGCCAGCAGCCCCTTTGGGGGGGGGCTCACAGATACGCAGTATTTT. This gives the protein CASSPFGGGLTDTQYF.

This chain joins TRBV6-4 and TRBJ2-3; TRBD2 aligns across 7 bases. The CDR3 is made up of 16 amino acids. Germline V gives CDR1 MRHNA, CDR2 SNTAGT. V lost 7 bases and J lost 1; bases outside the gene matches: 11. The CDR3 spells CASNPGGGVGTDTQYF. DNA of the CDR3: TGTGCCAGCAACCCGGGCGGGGGAGTGGGCACAGATACGCAGTATTTT.

The genes are TRBV19 and TRBJ2-7; TRBD1 matches 7 bases. The germline gives CDR1 LNHDA, CDR2 SQIVND (reference sequence). The V gene end was trimmed by 5 bases and the J gene end by 2 bases; junction bases not matched to a gene: 6. CDR3 length: 14 residues. CDR3 nucleotide sequence: TGTGCCAGTAGTTCGACAGGGCTCACCTACGAGCAGTACTTC. It translates to CASSSTGLTYEQYF.

This sequence joins TRBV3-1 (or the pseudogene TRBV3-2) and TRBJ2-7; perhaps TRBD1 as D (6 bases). The germline V gene encodes CDR1 LGHDT and CDR2 YNNKEL (reference sequence). This CDR3 comprises 13 residues. V lost 4 bases to trimming and J lost 3 bases, with 10 bases between them. CDR3 DNA sequence: TGTGCCAGCAGCCCCAACAGGGTCTACGAGCAGTACTTC. Its protein is CASSPNRVYEQYF.

This clone turned up a few times. This chain joins TRBV5-4 and TRBJ2-1; TRBD1 matches 12 bases. The CDR3 runs 17 residues. Trimming took 4 bases from V and 6 from J; bases not matched to a gene: 11. Per germline, CDR1 SGHNT and CDR2 YYREEE (reference sequence). CDR3 coding DNA: TGTGCCAGCAGCCCCTGGGACAGGGGGCGTGGGGGCAATGAGCAGTTCTTC. It specifies CASSPWDRGRGGNEQFF.

The chain joins TRBV5-1 to TRBJ1-5; no definite D call. This CDR3 spans 16 amino acids. Germline V gene sequence: CDR1 SGHRS, CDR2 YFSETQ. Between the trimmed V and J ends, which lost 1 base and 1 base, there was a span of 12 bases. DNA of the CDR3: TGCGCCAGCAGCTTGTCGGCAGGTGAGAGCAATCAGCCCCAGCATTTT. This encodes CASSLSAGESNQPQHF.

This clone was detected ten times or more. The V and J genes are TRBV7-2 and TRBJ2-1; possibly TRBD2 for D (5 bases). V dropped 1 base and J dropped 3 bases, with 10 bases sitting between them. The CDR3 totals 15 residues. Germline V CDR1 and CDR2: SGHTA, FQGNSA. DNA for the CDR3: TGTGCCAGCAGCTTAGACTCCCGGGGCTACAATGAGCAGTTCTTC. Its translation: CASSLDSRGYNEQFF.

This chain uses TRBV5-1 with TRBJ2-5; 8 bases map to TRBD1. After removal of 4 bases from V and 4 bases from J, the junction contained 6 bases not matched to a gene. Germline V gives CDR1 SGHRS, CDR2 YFSETQ. This CDR3 spans 14 amino acids. CDR3 in DNA: TGCGCCAGCAGCCGATCGACAGGGGCAGAGACCCAGTACTTC. It translates to CASSRSTGAETQYF.